The rows below give T cell receptor beta chains drawn from one sample of a study of OX40 agonist ivuxolimab in advanced cancers. Only in-frame clones appear in the TCRdb table, and some are missing; sequencing was by immunoSEQ multiplex PCR. The sample lists approximately 44,000 clones; approximately 83% were seen once. Sequencing used CD4+ or CD8+ T cells sorted from blood, obtained in a trial of the OX40 agonist ivuxolimab. The receptors derive from an adult with an advanced solid tumor such as melanoma, head and neck, liver or kidney cancer. The CDR3 runs from the conserved cysteine through the conserved F or W. Fields, in order: D gene, V gene, CDR3 length, J gene, clone size, CDR3 protein, CDR3 DNA. D genes are given only for firm matches. Some rows mark clone size as missing; the rest say once, few, many or name a class of expanded clone.

NA	TRBV28	15	TRBJ1-6	NA	CASSPVDRDNSPLHF	TGTGCCAGCAGTCCCGTGGACCGGGATAATTCACCCCTCCACTTT
TRBD2	TRBV11-2	15	TRBJ2-7	NA	CASTPRGTSGLEQYF	TGTGCCAGCACCCCTAGGGGGACTAGCGGTCTGGAGCAGTACTTC
NA	TRBV7-9	16	TRBJ2-1	NA	CASSPSGVGSYNEQFF	TGTGCCAGCAGCCCCAGTGGGGTGGGGTCCTACAATGAGCAGTTCTTC
TRBD1	TRBV30	13	TRBJ1-2	NA	CAWSRDRVPGYTF	TGTGCCTGGAGTCGGGACAGGGTCCCTGGCTACACCTTC
NA	TRBV28	14	TRBJ2-1	NA	CASSLIGVRNEQFF	TGTGCCAGCAGTTTAATTGGGGTGCGGAATGAGCAGTTCTTC
NA	TRBV5-1	15	TRBJ1-1	NA	CASSLWDTANTEAFF	TGCGCCAGCAGCTTGTGGGACACTGCGAACACTGAAGCTTTCTTT
TRBD1	TRBV7-9	17	TRBJ2-3	NA	CASSSRRGQGSTDTQYF	TGTGCCAGCAGCTCCCGGCGGGGACAGGGTAGCACAGATACGCAGTATTTT
TRBD1	TRBV7-9	14	TRBJ1-1	few	CASSQTGGRTEAFF	TGTGCCAGCAGCCAGACAGGGGGCCGGACTGAAGCTTTCTTT
TRBD2	TRBV4-2	18	TRBJ2-4	once	CASSRSLGASGRQDIQYF	TGTGCCAGCAGCCGGAGTCTCGGGGCTAGCGGGAGGCAGGACATTCAGTACTTC
TRBD1	TRBV5-5	14	TRBJ2-1	NA	CASSQGQGWNEQFF	TGTGCCAGCAGCCAAGGACAGGGTTGGAATGAGCAGTTCTTC
TRBD1	TRBV4-3	16	TRBJ2-1	NA	CASSQLTGAPYNEQFF	TGCGCCAGCAGCCAATTGACAGGGGCCCCCTACAATGAGCAGTTCTTC
TRBD1	TRBV11-2	15	TRBJ2-2	few	CASRGQGGETGELFF	TGTGCCAGCAGAGGACAGGGTGGGGAAACCGGGGAGCTGTTTTTT
NA	TRBV7-3	14	TRBJ2-2	NA	CASSLDIFAGELFF	TGTGCCAGCAGCCTGGACATCTTCGCCGGGGAGCTGTTTTTT
NA	TRBV5-6	13	TRBJ1-4	NA	CASSQDPSGGLFF	TGTGCCAGCAGTCAGGACCCTTCCGGGGGGCTGTTTTTT
NA	TRBV28	13	TRBJ1-2	NA	CASNTQWHYGYTF	TGTGCCAGCAACACTCAGTGGCACTATGGCTACACCTTC
NA	TRBV6-1	11	TRBJ1-1	NA	CASSHRSIAFF	TGTGCCAGCAGTCACAGGAGTATTGCTTTCTTT
NA	TRBV4-1	14	TRBJ2-1	NA	CASSHRDRGYEQFF	TGCGCCAGCAGCCATAGGGACCGAGGCTATGAGCAGTTCTTC
NA	TRBV5-1	14	TRBJ2-1	NA	CASSLDSANNEQFF	TGCGCCAGCAGCTTGGATAGCGCCAACAATGAGCAGTTCTTC
TRBD2	TRBV5-4	15	TRBJ2-1	NA	CASSPPGLDYNEQFF	TGTGCCAGCAGCCCCCCGGGACTAGACTACAATGAGCAGTTCTTC
NA	TRBV6-5	14	TRBJ2-7	NA	CASSYSRRNYEQYF	TGTGCCAGCAGTTACTCGAGACGGAACTACGAGCAGTACTTC
TRBD2	TRBV10-3	14	TRBJ2-7	NA	CAISDSGGDYEQYF	TGTGCCATCAGTGACTCTGGGGGGGACTACGAGCAGTACTTC
NA	TRBV5-1	16	TRBJ1-6	NA	CASRATGHSYNSPLHF	TGCGCCAGCAGAGCGACAGGCCACTCCTATAATTCACCCCTCCACTTT
NA	TRBV4-2	16	TRBJ2-5	NA	CASSQDAGRGQETQYF	TGTGCCAGCAGCCAAGATGCTGGGCGGGGTCAAGAGACCCAGTACTTC
NA	TRBV7-9	13	TRBJ2-5	few	CASSLAIQETQYF	TGTGCCAGCAGCTTAGCTATTCAAGAGACCCAGTACTTC
NA	TRBV6-6	12	TRBJ1-1	once	CASSYEGTEAFF	TGTGCCAGCAGTTACGAAGGGACTGAAGCTTTCTTT
TRBD1	TRBV6-6	15	TRBJ2-2	NA	CASSSGTGFNGELFF	TGTGCCAGCAGTTCCGGGACAGGATTTAACGGGGAGCTGTTTTTT
NA	TRBV29-1	12	TRBJ2-3	NA	CSVERAADTQYF	TGCAGCGTAGAACGGGCCGCAGATACGCAGTATTTT
NA	TRBV6-1	11	TRBJ1-5	NA	CASSTPRAQHF	TGTGCCAGCAGTACCCCAAGAGCCCAGCATTTT
TRBD1	TRBV27	14	TRBJ1-5	NA	CASSQGQGIQPQHF	TGTGCCAGCAGTCAGGGACAGGGGATTCAGCCCCAGCATTTT
NA	TRBV7-6	15	TRBJ2-1	NA	CASSSQRNSYNEQFF	TGTGCCAGCAGTTCCCAGCGGAACTCCTACAATGAGCAGTTCTTC
NA	TRBV6-5	16	TRBJ1-1	NA	CASSYPRSQGGTEAFF	TGTGCCAGCAGTTACCCAAGGAGCCAGGGTGGCACTGAAGCTTTCTTT
NA	TRBV6-1	14	TRBJ1-6	NA	CASSDGMYNSPLHF	TGTGCCAGCAGTGACGGAATGTATAATTCACCCCTCCACTTT
NA	TRBV5-4	15	TRBJ2-7	NA	CASNRWRGSSYEQYF	TGTGCCAGCAACCGATGGAGGGGGAGCTCCTACGAGCAGTACTTC
TRBD1	TRBV28	15	TRBJ1-5	NA	CASSPGQGANQPQHF	TGTGCCAGCAGTCCGGGACAGGGTGCGAATCAGCCCCAGCATTTT
NA	TRBV27	14	TRBJ1-6	NA	CASSFTGGYSPLHF	TGTGCCAGCAGTTTCACGGGGGGTTATTCACCCCTCCACTTT
TRBD2	TRBV29-1	14	TRBJ2-1	NA	CSSSRASGDNEQFF	TGCAGCTCCTCTAGGGCTAGCGGAGACAATGAGCAGTTCTTC
NA	TRBV7-6	12	TRBJ2-1	NA	CASSFQGSEQFF	TGTGCCAGCAGCTTTCAGGGGAGTGAGCAGTTCTTC
NA	TRBV6-5	15	TRBJ2-1	NA	CASSYSGTLYNEQFF	TGTGCCAGCAGTTACTCAGGGACGTTGTACAATGAGCAGTTCTTC
NA	TRBV19	14	TRBJ2-3	NA	CASSPTLDWVTQYF	TGTGCCAGTTCCCCTACATTGGACTGGGTTACGCAGTATTTT
NA	TRBV6-6	13	TRBJ1-4	NA	CASRGPTNEKLFF	TGTGCCAGCAGGGGGCCGACTAATGAAAAACTGTTTTTT
NA	TRBV7-2	15	TRBJ2-1	NA	CASSLALGGGNEQFF	TGTGCCAGCAGCTTAGCACTAGGAGGGGGCAATGAGCAGTTCTTC
NA	TRBV2	15	TRBJ1-1	NA	CASSQLGTPNTEAFF	TGTGCCAGCAGCCAACTGGGGACACCGAACACTGAAGCTTTCTTT
NA	TRBV10-3	13	TRBJ2-5	NA	CATRTSRQETQYF	TGTGCCACCCGGACTTCGAGGCAAGAGACCCAGTACTTC
NA	TRBV20-1	10	TRBJ2-7	NA	CSASLFEQYF	TGCAGTGCTAGCCTGTTTGAGCAGTACTTC
TRBD1	TRBV9	14	TRBJ2-1	once	CASSVTGGNNEQFF	TGTGCCAGCAGCGTAACAGGGGGGAACAATGAGCAGTTCTTC
NA	TRBV28	15	TRBJ1-2	NA	CASSPPDTLSYGYTF	TGTGCCAGCAGCCCGCCCGACACACTCTCGTATGGCTACACCTTC
NA	TRBV30	14	TRBJ1-2	NA	CAFVRGRQDYGYTF	TGTGCCTTCGTGAGAGGTCGGCAAGACTATGGCTACACCTTC
TRBD1	TRBV6-4	13	TRBJ1-1	NA	CASSPGGGTEAFF	TGTGCCAGCAGCCCAGGGGGTGGGACTGAAGCTTTCTTT
TRBD1	TRBV5-1	15	TRBJ1-2	NA	CASSTDRATYYGYTF	TGCGCCAGCAGCACCGACAGGGCCACCTACTATGGCTACACCTTC
NA	TRBV7-2	13	TRBJ1-1	few	CASSLIEDTEAFF	TGTGCCAGCAGCTTGATTGAGGACACTGAAGCTTTCTTT
TRBD2	TRBV19	14	TRBJ2-5	NA	CASSPAGGQETQYF	TGTGCCAGTAGTCCAGCGGGGGGACAAGAGACCCAGTACTTC
NA	TRBV6-6	15	TRBJ2-5	NA	CASSPGQRYQETQYF	TGTGCCAGCAGTCCAGGACAGAGGTACCAAGAGACCCAGTACTTC
TRBD2	TRBV5-1	17	TRBJ2-7	NA	CASSLYPTSGKTYEQYF	TGCGCTAGCAGCTTGTACCCGACTAGCGGGAAGACCTACGAGCAGTACTTC
NA	TRBV28	14	TRBJ2-7	NA	CASSLEQGVDEQYF	TGTGCCAGCAGTTTGGAGCAGGGAGTAGACGAGCAGTACTTC
TRBD2	TRBV27	18	TRBJ2-1	NA	CASSWTSGRAWGYNEQFF	TGTGCCAGCAGTTGGACTAGCGGGAGGGCCTGGGGTTACAATGAGCAGTTCTTC
TRBD2	TRBV4-1	15	TRBJ2-5	NA	CASSLPGRAKETQYF	TGCGCCAGCAGCCTTCCCGGGAGGGCCAAGGAGACCCAGTACTTC
TRBD2	TRBV28	17	TRBJ2-7	NA	CASSSTGPTSGRSQQYF	TGTGCCAGCAGCTCCACAGGTCCCACTAGCGGGAGATCGCAGCAGTACTTC
TRBD2	TRBV6-1	13	TRBJ2-1	NA	CASKRWAGGEQFF	TGTGCCAGCAAAAGGTGGGCGGGAGGGGAGCAGTTCTTC
NA	TRBV6-1	13	TRBJ1-1	NA	CASTGQMNTEAFF	TGTGCCAGCACCGGACAAATGAACACTGAAGCTTTCTTT
TRBD1	TRBV30	13	TRBJ1-5	NA	CAWNRGPNQPQHF	TGTGCCTGGAACAGGGGACCCAATCAGCCCCAGCATTTT